One and the same sample provided the 10 T cell receptor beta chains below, sequenced in a study of cytomegalovirus exposure and HLA in healthy donors. Amplification used 60 Vbeta primers and 13 Jbeta primers. TCRdb's copy holds only in-frame clones and misses some; the assay was immunoSEQ multiplex PCR. The sample contains 200,000 to 250,000 clones, around 81% of which appear only once. The sample was PBMCs. The receptors shown here come from a woman aged 60-75 years in good health and CMV-seropositive.

The chain recombines TRBV6-6 with TRBJ2-5; D unresolved. The tail of the sequence fits TRBJ2-7 better, so the J call may be wrong. Germline lookup yields CDR1 MNHNY and CDR2 SVGAGI (reference sequence). The CDR3 extends over 11 amino acids. This CDR3 is CASSPSYEQYF. The CDR3 DNA reads TGTGCCAGCAGTCCCTCCTACGAGCAGTACTTC.

The chain carries TRBV4-2 and TRBJ2-3; the match to TRBD1 covers 7 bases. V lost 0 bases and J lost 8; bases outside the gene matches: 17. Germline-derived CDR1 and CDR2 are LGHNA and YNFKEQ. This CDR3 is built from 18 residues. CDR3 loop: CASSQDLGGPSRFGTQYF. The CDR3 DNA is TGTGCCAGCAGCCAAGATTTAGGGGGCCCCTCGAGGTTCGGTACGCAGTATTTT.

V usage is TRBV5-1 and J usage is TRBJ2-6, with D perhaps TRBD2 (7 bases). In germline, CDR1 is SGHRS, CDR2 YFSETQ. The CDR3 sequence is 18 residues long. Trimming took off 3 bases at V and 0 bases at J, with 16 bases between the two ends. This CDR3 reads CASSSPSGGGSGANVLTF. The CDR3 DNA reads as TGCGCCAGCAGCTCCCCTAGCGGAGGGGGCTCTGGGGCCAACGTCCTGACTTTC.

This chain joins TRBV5-1 and TRBJ2-1; D unclear. The CDR3 consists of 15 residues. V lost 2 bases to trimming and J lost 4 bases, with 13 bases between them. The germline V gene has CDR1 SGHRS and CDR2 YFSETQ. In nucleotides, the CDR3 is TGCGCCAGCAGCTTCTACGGTTCCATTTACAATGAGCAGTTCTTC. Translated, it gives CASSFYGSIYNEQFF.

This clone appeared a single time. This sequence joins TRBV7-9 and TRBJ1-3; D gene ambiguous. Trimming removed 1 base from V and 5 bases from J, with 6 bases in between. The CDR3 is made up of 13 amino acids. Germline CDR1 and CDR2: SEHNR and FQNEAQ (reference sequence). The CDR3: CASSLDRRNTIYF. The CDR3 coding sequence is TGTGCCAGCAGCTTAGACAGACGAAACACCATATATTTT.

The table lists this clone with a few counts. This CDR3 is CARTGTSGSLNEQFF. CDR3 nucleotides: TGTGCCAGGACTGGGACTAGCGGGAGTTTAAATGAGCAGTTCTTC. J is TRBJ2-1 and V is TRBV21-1; the D call in the table, TRBD2, was not verified against the DNA. TRBV21-1 counts as a pseudogene. The CDR3 runs 15 residues.

About this clone: The DNA is left out, because the CDR3 cannot be placed on it with certainty; the CDR3 is given as TCRdb lists it. J is TRBJ2-1 and V is TRBV5-5; the table assigns TRBD1, which was not confirmed against the DNA. Germline CDR1 reads SGHKS; CDR2 reads YYEKEE (reference sequence). The CDR3 is 15 residues long, ends included. This CDR3 is CASSFLWDSYNEQFF.

This clone showed up just a few times. The chain uses TRBV5-6 and TRBJ1-1; 7 bases match TRBD1. With V trimmed by 3 bases and J by 1 base, 0 bases remained unmatched. The CDR3 spans 13 residues. The V gene's germline CDR1 is SGHDT and CDR2 YYEEEE. CDR3 in DNA: TGTGCCAGCAGCTGGGACAGGAACACTGAAGCTTTCTTT. The encoded protein is CASSWDRNTEAFF. Full variable domain (rest looked up from reference TRBV5-6 and TRBJ1-1): DAGVTQSPTHLIKTRGQQVTLRCSPKSGHDTVSWYQQALGQGPQFIFQYYEEEERQRGNFPDRFSGHQFPNYSSELNVNALLLGDSALYLCASSWDRNTEAFFGQGTRLTVV.

The rearrangement joins TRBV6-5 to TRBJ1-5; TRBD1 agrees at 7 bases. The CDR3 loop spans 12 amino acids. With 7 bases clipped from V and 5 bases from J, the junction kept 2 bases outside the gene matches. Germline CDR1 reads MNHEY; CDR2 reads SVGAGI. CDR3 in DNA: TGTGCCAGCACCACAGGGGATCAGCCCCAGCATTTT. It codes for CASTTGDQPQHF.

The chain recombines TRBV5-6 with TRBJ1-5, with D unclear. Trimming stripped 0 bases from V and 4 bases from J, with 5 bases between. Looked up from germline, CDR1 is SGHDT and CDR2 is YYEEEE. This CDR3 comprises 13 residues. CDR3 nucleotides: TGTGCCAGCAGCTTGGGGCCTAATCAGCCCCAGCATTTT. This codes for CASSLGPNQPQHF.